The table lists the clone carrying this TCR beta chain with a few counts. Its cognate antigen is unknown. This entry belongs to a study of T cell responses to AZD1222 COVID-19 vaccine. TCRdb's copy holds only in-frame clones and misses some; the assay was immunoSEQ multiplex PCR. This table holds 110,000 to 150,000 clones, roughly 93% found once. Study-level results: Donors were chiefly white British, with a greater number of females, and clonal diversity was perhaps underestimated. The number of AZD1222 recipients seropositive at baseline was only five or six.

The ends were cut back, 5 bases at V and 2 bases at J, with 10 bases in the middle. There are 14 residues in the CDR3. In germline, CDR1 is MNHEY, CDR2 SMNVEV (reference sequence). The sequencing here drew on peripheral blood, taken on day 0 of MenACWY control vaccination. The J gene is TRBJ1-5, the V gene TRBV27; tentative D call: TRBD1 (5 bases). This TCR was recovered from an adult in good health. CDR3 in DNA: TGTGCCAGCAGTCCAGGGTGGGGCAATCAGCCCCAGCATTTT. As protein: CASSPGWGNQPQHF.